The present TCR beta chain was sequenced within a study of shared clonotypes between healthy human individuals. Overall study context: Donors were two women and a few men aged 18 to 49.

Findings and limits, study-wide: Naive subsets typically showed greater estimated richness than memory subsets. A handful of donors held approximately 5% of naive CD4 clonotypes in common.

The germline gives CDR1 SGHRS, CDR2 YFSETQ. V lost 2 bases, J lost 0 bases, and 13 bases lay in between. The CDR3 has 16 residues. As to this clone: Its antigen is unknown.

Profiling relied on immunoSEQ multiplex PCR, and the TCRdb table lists in-frame clones only, not all of them. The sample has about 2.3 million clones; 92% are singletons. Material for sequencing was naive CD4+ T cells from PBMCs. Subset reported: CD45RA+ positively selected. This clonotype was sampled from a man between 18 and 35 years old in good health. Some clones in this sample may be carry-over from other donors' samples. The rearrangement joins TRBV5-1 to TRBJ2-3, with D tentatively TRBD2 (5 bases). The CDR3 spells CASSLLGRTSTDTQYF. In nucleotides, the CDR3 is TGCGCCAGCAGCTTACTAGGTAGGACTAGCACAGATACGCAGTATTTT.